Listed below are T cell receptor beta chains from one sample, sequenced in a study of identical twins. Each CDR3 protein gets one entry after TCRdb re-called the 5' RACE reads with MiXCR. This table holds approximately 670,000 distinct CDR3 sequences, around 6% found once. Material: naive T cells sorted from blood. These receptors were obtained from a man aged 18 to 35 in good health. Both conserved end residues are part of each CDR3. Fields, in order: J gene, V gene, clone size, D gene, CDR3 protein, CDR3 DNA. A D gene is named only where the DNA matches it firmly. Clone size is not always given. Where it is, it says once, few, many or a class for expanded clones.

TRBJ2-7 TRBV5-1 many TRBD1 CASIGQGYEQYF TGCGCCAGCATAGGACAGGGATACGAGCAGTACTTC
TRBJ1-5 TRBV7-2 few NA CASSLVVDQPQHF TGTGCCAGCAGCTTAGTTGTGGATCAGCCCCAGCATTTT
TRBJ2-1 TRBV7-9 many TRBD1 CASSIQGAF TGTGCCAGCAGCATACAGGGGGCCTTC
TRBJ2-7 TRBV6-1 few NA CASSMSLNRYEQYF TGTGCCAGCAGTATGTCCCTGAACCGCTACGAGCAGTACTTC
TRBJ2-1 TRBV7-9 many TRBD2 CASRSGLAVYNEQFF TGTGCCAGCAGATCGGGACTAGCGGTCTACAATGAGCAGTTCTTC
TRBJ1-3 TRBV12-3/TRBV12-4 many NA CASIPAGNTIYF TGTGCCAGCATCCCTGCTGGAAACACCATATATTTT
TRBJ2-1 TRBV6-4 many TRBD2 CASKLAGDYNEQFF TGTGCCAGCAAGTTAGCGGGAGACTACAATGAGCAGTTCTTC
TRBJ2-5 TRBV5-1 NA NA CASSLAGGQGVETQYF TGCGCCAGCAGCTTGGCCGGGGGACAAGGAGTCGAGACCCAGTACTTC
TRBJ1-1 TRBV6-1 few NA CASRGGAVMNTEAFF TGTGCCAGCAGGGGGGGGGCGGTGATGAACACTGAAGCTTTCTTT
TRBJ1-1 TRBV20-1 many NA CSAPQENTEAFF TGCAGTGCTCCCCAGGAGAACACTGAAGCTTTCTTT
TRBJ1-1 TRBV9 few NA CASSVGGGTGEAFF TGTGCCAGCAGCGTAGGTGGAGGAACCGGTGAAGCTTTCTTT
TRBJ1-1 TRBV29-1 many NA CSARKSANTEAFF TGCAGCGCCCGGAAATCGGCGAACACTGAAGCTTTCTTT
TRBJ1-4 TRBV5-1 few NA CASGVSQGATNEKLFF TGCGCCAGCGGGGTTTCACAGGGTGCGACTAATGAAAAACTGTTTTTT
TRBJ2-1 TRBV12-3/TRBV12-4 many TRBD1 CASRLTGPYNEQFF TGTGCCAGCAGGTTGACAGGGCCCTACAATGAGCAGTTCTTC
TRBJ1-4 TRBV2 few NA CASSDPAGLEKLFF TGTGCCAGCAGTGATCCGGCGGGTCTTGAAAAACTGTTTTTT
TRBJ2-3 TRBV10-2 many NA CASLRVFPSTDTQYF TGCGCCAGCTTGAGGGTTTTCCCTAGCACAGATACGCAGTATTTT
TRBJ1-1 TRBV29-1 many NA CSVDPPGNTEAFF TGCAGCGTTGATCCCCCAGGTAACACTGAAGCTTTCTTT
TRBJ2-2 TRBV20-1 many NA CSARAPFSLTGELFF TGCAGTGCTAGAGCGCCCTTCAGTCTTACCGGGGAGCTGTTTTTT
TRBJ2-1 TRBV20-1 NA NA CSALREQFF TGCAGTGCTCTCCGTGAGCAGTTCTTC
TRBJ1-6 TRBV5-5 NA NA CASSLDGSLSNSPLHF TGTGCCAGCAGCTTGGATGGAAGCTTGTCCAATTCACCCCTCCACTTT
TRBJ2-1 TRBV15 many NA CATRGLEDRSYNEQFF TGTGCCACCAGGGGCTTGGAGGATAGGTCCTACAATGAGCAGTTCTTC
TRBJ1-2 TRBV6-1 NA NA CASSPGAGPYGYTF TGTGCCAGCAGCCCAGGGGCAGGGCCCTATGGCTACACCTTC
TRBJ2-7 TRBV25-1 NA NA CASSEFGGRVDEQYF TGTGCCAGCAGTGAATTCGGGGGGCGAGTAGACGAGCAGTACTTC
TRBJ2-7 TRBV19 NA TRBD1 CASSRTGSSYEQYF TGTGCCAGTAGTAGGACAGGGAGCTCCTACGAGCAGTACTTC
TRBJ2-7 TRBV7-2 NA NA CASSLTHRKGERQYF TGTGCCAGCAGCTTGACCCATCGAAAGGGGGAGAGGCAGTACTTC
TRBJ1-2 TRBV6-1 many TRBD1 CASSLIRTGGSYGYTF TGTGCCAGCAGTCTCATTAGGACAGGGGGCAGCTATGGCTACACCTTC
TRBJ1-1 TRBV10-3 NA NA CAISESIGGGGTEAFF TGTGCCATCAGTGAGTCGATCGGTGGAGGCGGCACTGAAGCTTTCTTT
TRBJ2-3 TRBV7-9 NA NA CASSSTGFTDTQYF TGTGCCAGCAGCTCCACAGGGTTCACAGATACGCAGTATTTT
TRBJ1-2 TRBV20-1 few TRBD1 CSARPTGVPYGYTF TGCAGTGCTAGACCTACAGGGGTCCCCTATGGCTACACCTTC
TRBJ2-3 TRBV29-1 few TRBD2 CSVEAPSGRESTDTQYF TGCAGCGTTGAGGCCCCTAGCGGGAGGGAATCCACAGATACGCAGTATTTT
TRBJ2-1 TRBV5-1 few NA CASTFGLEQFF TGCGCCAGCACCTTTGGACTGGAGCAGTTCTTC
TRBJ1-1 TRBV7-3 many NA CASSNTRLMNTEAFF TGTGCCAGCAGCAACACGAGACTCATGAACACTGAAGCTTTCTTT
TRBJ1-4 TRBV12-3/TRBV12-4 NA NA CASSLEPLGAGEKLFF TGTGCCAGCAGTTTAGAGCCTTTGGGGGCCGGGGAAAAACTGTTTTTT
TRBJ2-1 TRBV7-9 many TRBD2 CASSPRIAGGNEQFF TGTGCCAGCAGCCCCCGTATAGCGGGAGGTAATGAGCAGTTCTTC
TRBJ2-1 TRBV9 many NA CASSMRDNEQFF TGTGCCAGCAGCATGAGGGACAATGAGCAGTTCTTC
TRBJ2-5 TRBV6-1 many TRBD1 CASSSGTGAQETQYF TGTGCCAGCAGCTCCGGGACAGGGGCGCAAGAGACCCAGTACTTC
TRBJ2-1 TRBV7-9 few NA CASSLALGERLFF TGTGCCAGCAGCTTAGCGTTGGGGGAGCGTCTGTTCTTC